These T cell receptor beta chains were read from a single sample in a study of cytomegalovirus exposure and HLA in healthy donors. Using immunoSEQ multiplex PCR, the repertoire was profiled, and TCRdb retains in-frame clones only, with some absent. The sample holds about 100,000 clones, about 94% seen once. The sequenced material came from PBMCs. These receptor sequences come from a woman between 18 and 30 years old in good health and CMV-seronegative. Each CDR3 is given with its conserved first and last residue. The D gene is left open where the match is weak. A row's size may be missing; if present it is once, few, many or a size class.

TRBD2,TRBV7-3,TRBJ2-1,NA,CASSLEPRGGPVSYNEQFF,TGTGCCAGCAGCTTAGAACCGCGGGGGGGCCCAGTTTCCTACAATGAGCAGTTCTTC
NA,TRBV29-1,TRBJ2-7,NA,CSVEDSTRGTSYEQYF,TGCAGCGTTGAAGATAGCACAAGGGGAACGTCCTACGAGCAGTACTTC
TRBD2,TRBV6-1,TRBJ2-3,NA,CASRPSGGASDTQYF,TGTGCCAGCAGACCCAGCGGGGGGGCCTCAGATACGCAGTATTTT
NA,TRBV7-6,TRBJ2-5,NA,CASSLEGIGSPETQYF,TGTGCCAGCAGCTTAGAGGGGATCGGCTCCCCAGAGACCCAGTACTTC
NA,TRBV9,TRBJ2-2,NA,CASSTRHRETGELFF,TGTGCCAGCAGCACAAGGCACCGGGAGACCGGGGAGCTGTTTTTT
TRBD2,TRBV5-1,TRBJ2-1,NA,CASRVTSEYSYNEQFF,TGCGCCAGCAGGGTCACTAGCGAATACTCCTACAATGAGCAGTTCTTC
NA,TRBV5-1,TRBJ2-1,NA,CASSLDSRGTYNEQFF,TGCGCCAGCAGCTTGGATAGCCGGGGTACCTACAATGAGCAGTTCTTC
NA,TRBV10-3,TRBJ1-5,NA,CAIAGSNQPQHF,TGTGCCATCGCCGGTAGCAATCAGCCCCAGCATTTT
NA,TRBV28,TRBJ2-3,NA,CASSFAKRGADTQYF,TGTGCCAGCAGTTTCGCGAAAAGGGGCGCAGATACGCAGTATTTT
NA,TRBV5-4,TRBJ2-7,NA,CASSLDQASYEQYF,TGTGCCAGCAGCTTGGATCAGGCCTCCTACGAGCAGTACTTC
NA,TRBV7-2,TRBJ2-5,NA,CASSFGLIETQYF,TGTGCCAGCAGCTTCGGTCTAATAGAGACCCAGTACTTC
NA,TRBV30,TRBJ1-6,few,CAWRRAGDNSPLHF,TGTGCCTGGAGGCGGGCAGGGGATAATTCACCCCTCCACTTT
TRBD1,TRBV5-6,TRBJ1-1,once,CASNSGQAETPEAFF,TGTGCCAGCAACTCTGGACAGGCGGAAACTCCCGAAGCTTTCTTT
NA,TRBV2,TRBJ2-1,once,CARGPGLIGNEQFF,TGTGCCAGGGGCCCGGGACTCATAGGCAATGAGCAGTTCTTC
NA,TRBV18,TRBJ2-3,NA,CASSPEREQYF,TGTGCCAGCTCACCGGAGAGAGAGCAGTATTTT
TRBD1,TRBV28,TRBJ1-6,NA,CASRLLDRAINNSPLHF,TGTGCCAGCAGACTCCTGGACAGGGCTATCAATAATTCACCCCTCCACTTT
NA,TRBV23-1,TRBJ2-2,NA,CASSSCPRFANTGELFF,TGCGCCAGCAGTTCCTGCCCCAGGTTTGCGAACACCGGGGAGCTGTTTTTT
TRBD1,TRBV19,TRBJ1-2,NA,CASSSGQGNGYTF,TGTGCCAGTAGTTCGGGACAGGGTAATGGCTACACCTTC
TRBD1,TRBV5-4,TRBJ1-2,NA,CASSARGQGVNYGYTF,TGTGCCAGCAGCGCCCGCGGACAGGGGGTTAACTATGGCTACACCTTC
NA,TRBV27,TRBJ1-1,NA,CASSLSTNRFGNTEAFF,TGTGCCAGCAGTTTATCGACGAACAGGTTCGGGAACACTGAAGCTTTCTTT
TRBD1,TRBV2,TRBJ1-1,NA,CASKWGGIVQGALGTEAFF,TGTGCCTCAAAGTGGGGGGGAATCGTCCAGGGGGCGCTTGGCACTGAAGCTTTCTTT
TRBD1,TRBV19,TRBJ1-6,NA,CASSRRTGGSYNSPLHF,TGTGCCAGTAGTAGGAGGACAGGGGGTTCTTATAATTCACCCCTCCACTTT
NA,TRBV9,TRBJ2-7,NA,CASSGEGQNSPSF,TGTGCCAGCAGCGGAGAAGGACAGAACTCGCCATCATTC
NA,TRBV4-2,TRBJ2-2,NA,CASSQDGAGRTGELFF,TGTGCCAGCAGTCAAGATGGGGCGGGGCGAACCGGGGAGCTGTTTTTT
TRBD2,TRBV27,TRBJ2-3,NA,CASSLAGDSTDTQYF,TGTGCCAGCAGTTTAGCGGGGGACAGCACAGATACGCAGTATTTT
TRBD2,TRBV4-1,TRBJ2-1,NA,CASSPLAGDNEQFF,TGCGCCAGCAGCCCCTTAGCGGGGGACAATGAGCAGTTCTTC
TRBD2,TRBV9,TRBJ2-7,NA,CASSVGAGGMVSEQYF,TGTGCCAGCAGCGTAGGAGCGGGGGGGATGGTTAGCGAGCAGTACTTC
NA,TRBV28,TRBJ1-5,NA,CASSSGTIYSNQPQHF,TGTGCCAGCAGTTCCGGGACAATCTATAGCAATCAGCCCCAGCATTTT
NA,TRBV7-9,TRBJ1-1,NA,CASSLAQPFPEAFF,TGTGCCAGCAGCTTGGCACAGCCCTTCCCCGAAGCTTTCTTT
TRBD2,TRBV7-8,TRBJ2-2,NA,CASSPGTSGGAGGELFF,TGTGCCAGCAGCCCCGGGACTAGCGGGGGGGCTGGCGGGGAGCTGTTTTTT
TRBD1,TRBV19,TRBJ2-7,NA,CAGGQSHYEQYF,TGTGCCGGGGGACAGTCCCACTACGAGCAGTACTTC
NA,TRBV7-9,TRBJ2-1,NA,CASSLTDFTLENEQFF,TGTGCCAGCAGCTTAACGGACTTCACCCTTGAGAATGAGCAGTTCTTC
NA,TRBV4-2,TRBJ2-5,NA,CASGPGAPETQYF,TGTGCCAGCGGTCCAGGGGCGCCGGAGACCCAGTACTTC
TRBD1,TRBV7-9,TRBJ2-7,NA,CASSLAGTGTYEQYF,TGTGCCAGCAGCTTAGCTGGGACAGGGACCTACGAGCAGTACTTC
TRBD1,TRBV6-5,TRBJ1-1,NA,CASSPGTGYTEAFF,TGTGCCAGCAGCCCCGGGACAGGGTACACTGAAGCTTTCTTT
TRBD2,TRBV7-9,TRBJ2-1,NA,CASSLSGGYNEQFF,TGTGCCAGCAGCTTATCGGGGGGCTACAATGAGCAGTTCTTC